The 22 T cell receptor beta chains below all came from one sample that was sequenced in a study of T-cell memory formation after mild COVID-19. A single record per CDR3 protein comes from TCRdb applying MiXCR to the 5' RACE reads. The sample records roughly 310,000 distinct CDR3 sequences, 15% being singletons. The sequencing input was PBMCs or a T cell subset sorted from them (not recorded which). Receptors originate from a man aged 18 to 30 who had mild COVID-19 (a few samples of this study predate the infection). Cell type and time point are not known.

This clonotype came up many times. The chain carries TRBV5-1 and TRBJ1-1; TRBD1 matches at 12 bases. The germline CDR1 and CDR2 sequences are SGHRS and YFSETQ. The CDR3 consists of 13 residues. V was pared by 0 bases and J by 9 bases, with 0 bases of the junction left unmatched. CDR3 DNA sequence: TGCGCCAGCAGCTTGGGGGACAGGGGGCAAGCTTTCTTT. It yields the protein CASSLGDRGQAFF.

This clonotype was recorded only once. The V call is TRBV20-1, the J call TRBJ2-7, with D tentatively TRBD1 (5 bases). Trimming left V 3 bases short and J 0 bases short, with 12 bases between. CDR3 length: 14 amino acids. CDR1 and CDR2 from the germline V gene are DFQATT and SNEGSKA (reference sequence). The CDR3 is CSASPGPYSYEQYV. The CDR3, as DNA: TGCAGTGCTAGCCCAGGGCCCTACTCCTACGAGCAGTACGTC.

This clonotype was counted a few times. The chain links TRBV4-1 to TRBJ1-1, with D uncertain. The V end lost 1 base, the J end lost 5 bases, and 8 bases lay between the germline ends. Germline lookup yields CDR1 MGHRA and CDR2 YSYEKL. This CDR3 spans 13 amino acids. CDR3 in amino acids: CASSQAEGTEAFF. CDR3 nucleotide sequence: TGCGCCAGCAGCCAAGCTGAGGGAACTGAAGCTTTCTTT.

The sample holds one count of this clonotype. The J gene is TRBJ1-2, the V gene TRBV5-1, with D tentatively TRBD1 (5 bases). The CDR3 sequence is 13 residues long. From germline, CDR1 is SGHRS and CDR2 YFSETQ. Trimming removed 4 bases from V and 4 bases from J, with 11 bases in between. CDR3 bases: TGCGCCAGCAGCACAGACAGTTCCTATGGCTACACCTTC. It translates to CASSTDSSYGYTF. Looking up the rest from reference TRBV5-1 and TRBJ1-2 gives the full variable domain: KAGVTQTPRYLIKTRGQQVTLSCSPISGHRSVSWYQQTPGQGLQFLFEYFSETQRNKGNFPGRFSGRQFSNSRSEMNVSTLELGDSALYLCASSTDSSYGYTFGSGTRLTVV.

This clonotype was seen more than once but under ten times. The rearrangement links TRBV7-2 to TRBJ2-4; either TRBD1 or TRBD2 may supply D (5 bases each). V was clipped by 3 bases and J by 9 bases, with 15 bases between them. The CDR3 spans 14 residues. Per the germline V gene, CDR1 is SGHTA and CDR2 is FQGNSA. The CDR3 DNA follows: TGTGCCAGCAGCTTTGGCGGGCAGGGCGGCATTCAGTACTTC. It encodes CASSFGGQGGIQYF.

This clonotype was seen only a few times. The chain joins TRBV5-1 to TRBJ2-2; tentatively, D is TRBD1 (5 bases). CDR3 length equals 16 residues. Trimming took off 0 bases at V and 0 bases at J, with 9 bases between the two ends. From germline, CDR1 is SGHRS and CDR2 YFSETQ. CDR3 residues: CASSLVAGTNTGELFF. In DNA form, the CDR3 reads TGCGCCAGCAGCTTGGTGGCAGGGACGAACACCGGGGAGCTGTTTTTT.

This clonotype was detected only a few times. The CDR3 loop is CASSQAGTYQETQYF. Written as DNA, the CDR3 is TGTGCCAGCAGCCAAGCGGGAACTTACCAAGAGACCCAGTACTTC. The chain recombines TRBV4-2 with TRBJ2-5, with D maybe TRBD2 (5 bases). Germline-derived CDR1 and CDR2 are LGHNA and YNFKEQ. This CDR3 has 15 residues. Trimming pared 1 base from V and 0 bases from J, leaving 9 bases between.

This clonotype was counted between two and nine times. DNA for the CDR3: TGTGCCAGCAGCATACAGGGTGGAGAGACCCAGTACTTC. It encodes CASSIQGGETQYF. V is TRBV7-2 and J is TRBJ2-5, with D possibly matching TRBD1 (6 bases). The V and J ends lost 5 bases and 4 bases respectively, with 11 bases between them. The CDR3 extends over 13 amino acids. Germline lookup yields CDR1 SGHTA and CDR2 FQGNSA.

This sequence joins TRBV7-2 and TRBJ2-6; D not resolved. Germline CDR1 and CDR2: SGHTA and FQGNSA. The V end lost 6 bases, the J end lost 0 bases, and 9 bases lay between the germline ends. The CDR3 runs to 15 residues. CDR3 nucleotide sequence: TGTGCCAGCAGTATTTGGAACTCTGGGGCCAACGTCCTGACTTTC. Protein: CASSIWNSGANVLTF.

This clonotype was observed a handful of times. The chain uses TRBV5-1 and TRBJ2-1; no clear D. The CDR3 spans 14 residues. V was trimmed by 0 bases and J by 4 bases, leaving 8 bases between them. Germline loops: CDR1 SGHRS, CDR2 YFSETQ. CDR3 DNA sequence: TGCGCCAGCAGCTTGGACTGGGGATACAATGAGCAGTTCTTC. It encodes CASSLDWGYNEQFF. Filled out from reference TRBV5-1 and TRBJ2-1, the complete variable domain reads KAGVTQTPRYLIKTRGQQVTLSCSPISGHRSVSWYQQTPGQGLQFLFEYFSETQRNKGNFPGRFSGRQFSNSRSEMNVSTLELGDSALYLCASSLDWGYNEQFFGPGTRLTVL.

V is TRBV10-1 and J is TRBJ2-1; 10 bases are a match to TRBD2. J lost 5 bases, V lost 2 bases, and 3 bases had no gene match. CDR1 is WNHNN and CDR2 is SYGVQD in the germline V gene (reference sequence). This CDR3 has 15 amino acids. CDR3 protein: CASSERLAGDNEQFF. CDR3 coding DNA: TGCGCCAGCAGTGAGAGGCTAGCGGGGGACAATGAGCAGTTCTTC.

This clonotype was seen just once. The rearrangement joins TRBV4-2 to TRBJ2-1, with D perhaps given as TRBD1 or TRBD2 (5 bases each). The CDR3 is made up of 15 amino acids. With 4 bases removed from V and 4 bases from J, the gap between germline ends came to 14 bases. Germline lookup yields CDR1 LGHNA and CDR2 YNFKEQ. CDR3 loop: CASSLSLGDYNEQFF. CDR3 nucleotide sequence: TGTGCCAGCAGCCTCTCCCTGGGGGATTACAATGAGCAGTTCTTC.

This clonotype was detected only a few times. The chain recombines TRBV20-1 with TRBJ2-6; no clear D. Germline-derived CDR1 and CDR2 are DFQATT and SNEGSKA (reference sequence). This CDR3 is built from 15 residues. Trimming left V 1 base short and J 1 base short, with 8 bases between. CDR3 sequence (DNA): TGCAGTGCTAGAGCACCTGGGTCTGGGGCCAACGTCCTGACTTTC. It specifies CSARAPGSGANVLTF.

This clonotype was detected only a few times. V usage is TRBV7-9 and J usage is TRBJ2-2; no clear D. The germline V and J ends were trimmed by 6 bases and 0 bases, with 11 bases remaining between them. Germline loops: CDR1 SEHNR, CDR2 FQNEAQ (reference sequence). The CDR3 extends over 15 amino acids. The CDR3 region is CASSWQDPNTGELFF. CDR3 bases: TGTGCCAGCAGTTGGCAGGACCCGAACACCGGGGAGCTGTTTTTT. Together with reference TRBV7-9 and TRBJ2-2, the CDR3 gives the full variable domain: DTGVSQNPRHKITKRGQNVTFRCDPISEHNRLYWYRQTLGQGPEFLTYFQNEAQLEKSRLLSDRFSAERPKGSFSTLEIQRTEQGDSAMYLCASSWQDPNTGELFFGEGSRLTVL.

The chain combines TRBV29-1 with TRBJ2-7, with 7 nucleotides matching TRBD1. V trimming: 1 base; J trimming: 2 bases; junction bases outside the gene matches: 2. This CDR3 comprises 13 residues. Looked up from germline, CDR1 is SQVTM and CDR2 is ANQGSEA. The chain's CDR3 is CSVEVQGTYEQYV. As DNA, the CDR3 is TGCAGCGTTGAAGTACAGGGGACCTACGAGCAGTACGTC.

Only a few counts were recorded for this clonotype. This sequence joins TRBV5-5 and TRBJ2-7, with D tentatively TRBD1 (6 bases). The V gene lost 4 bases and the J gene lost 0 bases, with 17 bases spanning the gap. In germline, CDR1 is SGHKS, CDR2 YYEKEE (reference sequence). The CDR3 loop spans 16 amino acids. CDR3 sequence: CASSQQIRQDSYEQYF. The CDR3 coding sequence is TGTGCCAGCAGCCAACAAATTCGACAGGACTCCTACGAGCAGTACTTC.

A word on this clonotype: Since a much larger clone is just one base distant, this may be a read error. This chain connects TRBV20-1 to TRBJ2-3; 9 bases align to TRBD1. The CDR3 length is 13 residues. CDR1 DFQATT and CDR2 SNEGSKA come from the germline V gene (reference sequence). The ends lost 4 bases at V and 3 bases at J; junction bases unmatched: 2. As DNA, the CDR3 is TGCAGTGCTAAGACAGGGGGTACAGATACGCAGTATTTT. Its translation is CSAKTGGTDTQYF.

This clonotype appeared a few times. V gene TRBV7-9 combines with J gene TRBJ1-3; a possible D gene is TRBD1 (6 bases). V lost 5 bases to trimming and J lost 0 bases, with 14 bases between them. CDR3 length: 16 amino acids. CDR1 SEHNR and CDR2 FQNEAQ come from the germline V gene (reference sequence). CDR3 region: CASSPPLGASGNTIYF. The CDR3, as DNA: TGTGCCAGCAGCCCCCCCCTGGGGGCCTCTGGAAACACCATATATTTT.

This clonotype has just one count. The DNA for the CDR3 is TGTGCCAGCAGTTCATCCGGAGAGGGATGGGGATCGGGCTACACCTTC. It is translated as CASSSSGEGWGSGYTF. The chain joins TRBV6-5 to TRBJ1-2, with D unclear. The CDR3 runs to 16 residues. Germline assignment: CDR1 MNHEY and CDR2 SVGAGI. The germline V and J ends were trimmed by 4 bases and 8 bases, with 23 bases remaining between them.

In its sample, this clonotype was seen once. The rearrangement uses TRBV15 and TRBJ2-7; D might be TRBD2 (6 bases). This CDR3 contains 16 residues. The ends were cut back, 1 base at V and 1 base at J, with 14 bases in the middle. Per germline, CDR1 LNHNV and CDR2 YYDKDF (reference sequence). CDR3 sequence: CATSRGGRDSSYEQYV. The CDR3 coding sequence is TGTGCCACCAGCAGAGGCGGCCGGGACTCATCCTACGAGCAGTACGTC.

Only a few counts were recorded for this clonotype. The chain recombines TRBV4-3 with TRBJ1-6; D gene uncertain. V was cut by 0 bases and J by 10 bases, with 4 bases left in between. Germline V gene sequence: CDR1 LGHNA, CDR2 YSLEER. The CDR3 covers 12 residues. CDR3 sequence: CASSQDRSPLHF. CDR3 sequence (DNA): TGCGCCAGCAGCCAAGATCGGTCACCCCTCCACTTT.

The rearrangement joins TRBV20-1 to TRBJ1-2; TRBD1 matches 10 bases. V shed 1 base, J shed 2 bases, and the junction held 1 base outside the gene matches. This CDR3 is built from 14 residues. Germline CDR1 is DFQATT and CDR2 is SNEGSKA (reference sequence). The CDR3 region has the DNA TGCAGTGCTAGAGGGGACAGGGGAAACTATGGCTACACCTTC. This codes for CSARGDRGNYGYTF.